This T cell receptor (beta chain) is from a study of cytomegalovirus exposure and HLA in healthy donors. This clone was seen more than once but under ten times. Antigen specificity is unknown. Overall study findings and caveats: Per published reports, the classifier diagnosed cytomegalovirus status with high specificity and sensitivity. Association of 16,951 TCR beta sequences with HLA alleles was found at 0.05 false discovery rate in a later analysis.

Amplification used 60 Vbeta primers and 13 Jbeta primers. This table comes from immunoSEQ multiplex PCR, and its TCRdb copy is limited to in-frame clones, with some not included. The sample consists of some 140,000 clones, roughly 70% of them appearing once. The sequence derives from a man in his forties or fifties in good health and CMV-seronegative. Sequenced input: PBMCs.

The CDR3 nucleotides read TGTGCCAGCAGTGGGAGTCCTAACCCGGCCTACGAGCAGTACTTC. Translating gives CASSGSPNPAYEQYF. The rearrangement uses TRBV2 and TRBJ2-7; D is unresolved. This CDR3 is built from 15 residues. The V and J ends lost 4 bases and 2 bases respectively, with 15 bases between them. Germline CDR1 and CDR2: SNHLY and FYNNEI.